This TCR beta chain was observed in a study of cytomegalovirus exposure and HLA in healthy donors. The PCR contained 60 Vbeta and 13 Jbeta primers. Using immunoSEQ multiplex PCR, the repertoire was profiled, and TCRdb retains in-frame clones only, with some absent. Of about 99,000 clones listed, approximately 76% are singletons. This CDR3 has 14 amino acids. Unmatched junction bases numbered 3, after V lost 2 bases and J lost 3 bases. CDR1 is SGHDT and CDR2 is YYEEEE in the germline V gene. Material for sequencing was PBMCs. The genes are TRBV5-6 and TRBJ2-3; TRBD1 matches at 7 bases. The TCR sequence derives from a young woman in good health and CMV-seropositive. The CDR3 DNA follows: TGTGCCAGCAGCTTTGTCAGGGGGACAGATACGCAGTATTTT. Translation: CASSFVRGTDTQYF.